The 23 T cell receptor beta chains in this list originate from one sample, sequenced in a study of human versus mouse CDR3 diversity and MHC coevolution. Sequenced by immunoSEQ multiplex PCR; TCRdb stores in-frame clones only, minus some. The data show more than 60,000 clones, just under 95% seen once. Material for sequencing was naive CD4+ T cells from blood. Described subset: CD45RO-negative CD62L-positive naive CD4 T cells. The source is a person aged 25 to 69 in good health.

This clone was detected only once. The CDR3 sequence: CASSPSVGTGNQPQHF. The CDR3 DNA sequence: TGTGCCAGCTCACCTTCGGTCGGGACAGGGAATCAGCCCCAGCATTTT. The V call is TRBV18, the J call TRBJ1-5; 9 bases agree with TRBD1. Germline V lookup: CDR1 KGHSH, CDR2 LQKENI. V gave up 3 bases and J gave up 4 bases; unmatched junction bases: 7. The CDR3 contains 16 residues.

V gene TRBV29-1 combines with J gene TRBJ2-1, with TRBD2 identical over 8 bases. CDR1 is SQVTM and CDR2 is ANQGSEA in the germline V gene. The length of the CDR3 is 14 residues. Trimming took 5 bases from V and 3 from J; bases not matched to a gene: 6. CDR3 nucleotide sequence: TGCAGCGTTTTCCGGCTAGCGGGCTACAATGAGCAGTTCTTC. Translating gives CSVFRLAGYNEQFF.

This clone was seen only once. V and J are TRBV7-8 and TRBJ2-5, with 9 positions matching TRBD1. The germline V gene encodes CDR1 SGHVS and CDR2 FQNEAQ. Germline trimming cut 4 bases from V and 4 bases from J; bases unmatched to any gene: 4. This CDR3 is built from 14 residues. The CDR3 DNA reads as TGTGCCAGCAGCTCAACAGGGGGCGGAGAGACCCAGTACTTC. Translated, it gives CASSSTGGGETQYF.

The chain links TRBV5-4 to TRBJ1-1, with a weak D call TRBD1 (5 bases). Germline assignment: CDR1 SGHNT and CDR2 YYREEE (reference sequence). The germline V and J ends were trimmed by 4 bases and 4 bases, with 14 bases remaining between them. This CDR3 contains 14 residues. DNA for the CDR3: TGTGCCAGCAGCATAGGACACCTGAGCACTGAAGCTTTCTTT. Residues: CASSIGHLSTEAFF. Based on the CDR3 plus reference TRBV5-4 and TRBJ1-1, the full variable domain is ETGVTQSPTHLIKTRGQQVTLRCSSQSGHNTVSWYQQALGQGPQFIFQYYREEENGRGNFPPRFSGLQFPNYSSELNVNALELDDSALYLCASSIGHLSTEAFFGQGTRLTVV.

The V and J genes are TRBV7-2 and TRBJ1-1; 7 bases are a match to TRBD1. The CDR3 has 13 residues. The germline CDR1 and CDR2 sequences are SGHTA and FQGNSA. V was pared by 8 bases and J by 3 bases, with 6 bases of the junction left unmatched. The CDR3 protein is CASGKDRDTEAFF. CDR3 sequence (DNA): TGTGCCAGCGGCAAAGACAGGGACACTGAAGCTTTCTTT.

The chain employs TRBV30 and TRBJ1-5, with D perhaps matching TRBD1 (6 bases). The CDR3 loop spans 13 amino acids. Germline CDR1 reads GTSNPN; CDR2 reads SVGIG (reference sequence). Trimming took 2 bases from V and 5 from J, leaving 10 bases between them. In DNA, the CDR3 is TGTGCCTGGAGTATAAACAGGGATCAGCCCCAGCATTTT. As protein: CAWSINRDQPQHF.

The chain combines TRBV4-1 with TRBJ2-3, with TRBD2 as a possible D gene (5 bases). The CDR3 is made up of 13 amino acids. V lost 0 bases and J lost 10, with 11 bases in between. Germline CDR1 reads MGHRA; CDR2 reads YSYEKL. CDR3 in DNA: TGCGCCAGCAGCCAAGAGAGGGCCGGCGCGCAGTATTTT. Protein sequence: CASSQERAGAQYF.

The J gene is TRBJ2-1, the V gene TRBV7-3, with D unclear. This CDR3 contains 15 residues. V was shortened by 1 base and J by 6 bases, with 13 bases between the two germline ends. The V gene's germline CDR1 is SGHTA and CDR2 FQGTGA. The DNA for the CDR3 is TGTGCCAGCAGCTTAATTCCGAGTCCCGTCAATGAGCAGTTCTTC. It encodes CASSLIPSPVNEQFF.

The chain has TRBV14 and TRBJ2-1; 8 bases align to TRBD1. Germline CDR1 reads SGHDN; CDR2 reads FVKESK. With 6 bases clipped from V and 3 bases from J, the junction kept 7 bases outside the gene matches. CDR3 length equals 15 residues. The CDR3 DNA follows: TGTGCCAGCAGTACTGGACAGGGCGGCTACAATGAGCAGTTCTTC. Translating gives CASSTGQGGYNEQFF. Variable domain in full (rest from reference TRBV14 and TRBJ2-1): EAGVTQFPSHSVIEKGQTVTLRCDPISGHDNLYWYRRVMGKEIKFLLHFVKESKQDESGMPNNRFLAERTGGTYSTLKVQPAELEDSGVYFCASSTGQGGYNEQFFGPGTRLTVL.

The chain carries TRBV18 and TRBJ1-2; D may be TRBD1 (5 bases). The CDR3 length is 15 residues. The germline CDR1 and CDR2 sequences are KGHSH and LQKENI. V lost 6 bases and J lost 4, with 18 bases in between. The CDR3 bases are TGTGCCAGCTCCCCCGGGTCAGGACATTTCTATGGCTACACCTTC. Protein product: CASSPGSGHFYGYTF.

The V and J genes are TRBV9 and TRBJ2-5; 11 positions match TRBD2. The CDR3 spans 15 residues. The junction had 4 bases not matched to a gene; V was cut back by 2 bases and J by 4 bases. Germline V gene lookup returns CDR1 SGDLS and CDR2 YYNGEE. CDR3 DNA: TGTGCCAGCAGCGTTAGCGGGGGGGCCGGAGAGACCCAGTACTTC. Its translation is CASSVSGGAGETQYF. The full variable domain, rest sourced from reference TRBV9 and TRBJ2-5, is DSGVTQTPKHLITATGQRVTLRCSPRSGDLSVYWYQQSLDQGLQFLIQYYNGEERAKGNILERFSAQQFPDLHSELNLSSLELGDSALYFCASSVSGGAGETQYFGPGTRLLVL.

The V call is TRBV28, the J call TRBJ2-5; D remains ambiguous. Germline V gene lookup returns CDR1 MDHEN and CDR2 SYDVKM. V was cut by 4 bases and J by 9 bases, with 6 bases left in between. The CDR3 has 10 amino acids. The CDR3 sequence: CASSSEAQYF. The CDR3 DNA reads as TGTGCCAGCAGTTCTGAGGCCCAGTACTTC.

The V call is TRBV15, the J call TRBJ2-3; D ambiguous. Germline values: CDR1 LNHNV, CDR2 YYDKDF (reference sequence). Trimming shortened V by 0 bases and J by 3 bases, and 13 bases separated the two germline ends. The CDR3 consists of 16 residues. CDR3 nucleotides: TGTGCCACCAGCAGAGATCCCAGCGACGGGACAGATACGCAGTATTTT. It yields the protein CATSRDPSDGTDTQYF.

The chain links TRBV19 to TRBJ1-6; a weak D match, TRBD1 (5 bases). Germline loops: CDR1 LNHDA, CDR2 SQIVND (reference sequence). V was clipped by 4 bases and J by 7 bases, with 11 bases between them. This CDR3 contains 14 residues. The DNA for the CDR3 is TGTGCCAGTAGTAAAGGTCAGGGAAATTCACCCCTCCACTTT. Translation: CASSKGQGNSPLHF.

The chain joins TRBV5-4 to TRBJ2-7, with 8 bases aligning to TRBD2. The CDR3 spans 15 residues. Germline CDR1 and CDR2: SGHNT and YYREEE (reference sequence). V lost 3 bases and J lost 0; bases outside the gene matches: 5. The CDR3 nucleotides are TGTGCCAGCAGCTCCACTAGCGGAAGCTCCTACGAGCAGTACTTC. It translates to CASSSTSGSSYEQYF.

V is TRBV30 and J is TRBJ2-7; 9 positions match TRBD1. The CDR3 runs to 15 residues. Germline values: CDR1 GTSNPN, CDR2 SVGIG (reference sequence). The trim removed 5 bases at V and 0 bases at J, leaving 8 bases unmatched. The CDR3 DNA follows: TGTGCCTGGTATCCGGGACAGGGTGTCTCCTACGAGCAGTACTTC. It encodes CAWYPGQGVSYEQYF.

This clone came up once. This chain links TRBV10-1 with TRBJ2-2; D perhaps matches TRBD1 (5 bases). The length of the CDR3 is 14 residues. V lost 7 bases and J lost 7, with 16 bases in between. Germline loops: CDR1 WNHNN, CDR2 SYGVQD (reference sequence). The CDR3 nucleotides read TGCGCCAGCACCTACGCCCAGGGATTCGGGGAGCTGTTTTTT. Translated: CASTYAQGFGELFF.

This clone was observed a single time. This rearrangement joins TRBV7-8 to TRBJ2-5; 12 nucleotides match TRBD2. CDR3 length: 16 amino acids. Germline V gene sequence: CDR1 SGHVS, CDR2 FQNEAQ. V gave up 5 bases and J gave up 2 bases; unmatched junction bases: 6. Here the CDR3 reads CASSLGLAGIQETQYF. CDR3 nucleotides: TGTGCCAGCAGCCTTGGACTAGCGGGAATACAAGAGACCCAGTACTTC.

This chain uses TRBV6-1 with TRBJ2-7; tentative D call: TRBD2 (6 bases). Germline V gene sequence: CDR1 MNHNS, CDR2 SASEGT. V dropped 4 bases and J dropped 2 bases, with 15 bases sitting between them. There are 15 residues in the CDR3. The CDR3 DNA is TGTGCCAGCAGTGGGCGGGGAGAAGGGGCCTACGAGCAGTACTTC. Translating it yields CASSGRGEGAYEQYF.

The rearrangement links TRBV9 to TRBJ2-1, with 12 bases aligning to TRBD2. Germline values: CDR1 SGDLS, CDR2 YYNGEE. The CDR3 runs to 19 residues. V shed 2 bases, J shed 1 base, and the junction held 10 bases outside the gene matches. CDR3 loop: CASSVGLAGPMVSYNEQFF. CDR3 coding DNA: TGTGCCAGCAGCGTGGGACTAGCGGGCCCGATGGTATCCTACAATGAGCAGTTCTTC.

J is TRBJ2-3 and V is TRBV5-1; D might be TRBD1 (5 bases). The V gene lost 0 bases and the J gene lost 1 base, with 9 bases spanning the gap. The CDR3 spans 15 residues. Germline V gene lookup returns CDR1 SGHRS and CDR2 YFSETQ. The CDR3 protein is CASSLEGRGTDTQYF. The CDR3, as DNA: TGCGCCAGCAGCTTGGAAGGCAGGGGCACAGATACGCAGTATTTT. Supplemented by reference TRBV5-1 and TRBJ2-3, the full variable domain reads KAGVTQTPRYLIKTRGQQVTLSCSPISGHRSVSWYQQTPGQGLQFLFEYFSETQRNKGNFPGRFSGRQFSNSRSEMNVSTLELGDSALYLCASSLEGRGTDTQYFGPGTRLTVL.

The chain employs TRBV28 and TRBJ1-2; 9 bases are shared with TRBD1. The length of the CDR3 is 15 residues. CDR1 and CDR2 from the germline V gene are MDHEN and SYDVKM. Losses at the gene ends were 5 bases for V and 4 bases for J; bases not matched to a gene: 8. The CDR3 DNA reads TGTGCCAGCAGTCCGGGGACAGGGAAAGGCTATGGCTACACCTTC. It encodes CASSPGTGKGYGYTF.

The chain uses TRBV9 and TRBJ1-1; 7 positions match TRBD1. There are 14 residues in the CDR3. The V gene end was trimmed by 0 bases and the J gene end by 5 bases; junction bases not matched to a gene: 4. CDR1 is SGDLS and CDR2 is YYNGEE in the germline V gene. The CDR3 nucleotides read TGTGCCAGCAGCGTAGGCACAGGGGAGACTGAAGCTTTCTTT. It yields the protein CASSVGTGETEAFF.